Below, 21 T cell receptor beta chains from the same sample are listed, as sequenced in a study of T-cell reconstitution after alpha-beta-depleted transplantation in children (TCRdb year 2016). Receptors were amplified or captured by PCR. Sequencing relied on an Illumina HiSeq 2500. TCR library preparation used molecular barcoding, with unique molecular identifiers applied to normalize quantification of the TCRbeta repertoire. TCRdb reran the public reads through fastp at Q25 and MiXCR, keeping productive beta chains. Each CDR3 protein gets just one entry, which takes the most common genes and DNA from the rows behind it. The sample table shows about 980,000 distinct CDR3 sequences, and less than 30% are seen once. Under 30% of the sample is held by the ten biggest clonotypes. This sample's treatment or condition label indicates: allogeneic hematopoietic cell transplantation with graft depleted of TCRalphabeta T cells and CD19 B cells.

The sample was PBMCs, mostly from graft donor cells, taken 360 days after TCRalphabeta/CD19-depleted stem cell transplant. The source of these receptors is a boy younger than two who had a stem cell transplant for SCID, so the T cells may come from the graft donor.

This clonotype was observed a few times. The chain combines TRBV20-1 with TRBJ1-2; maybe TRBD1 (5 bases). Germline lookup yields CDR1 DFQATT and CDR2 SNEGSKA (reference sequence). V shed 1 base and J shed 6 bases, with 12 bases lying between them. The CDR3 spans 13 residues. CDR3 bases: TGCAGTGCTAGAGGGAGGGGATGGGATGGCTACACCTTC. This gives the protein CSARGRGWDGYTF.

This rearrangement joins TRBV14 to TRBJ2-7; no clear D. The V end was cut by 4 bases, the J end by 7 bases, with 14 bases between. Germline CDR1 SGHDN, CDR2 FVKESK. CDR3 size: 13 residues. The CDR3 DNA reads TGTGCCAGCAGCCCCACCCGCTATGGGGAGCAGTACTTC. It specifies CASSPTRYGEQYF.

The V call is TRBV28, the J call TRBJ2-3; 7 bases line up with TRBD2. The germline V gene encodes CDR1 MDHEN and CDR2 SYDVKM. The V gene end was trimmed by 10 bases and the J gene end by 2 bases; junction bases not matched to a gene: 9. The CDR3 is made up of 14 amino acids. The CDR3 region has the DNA TGTGCCACCCGAGCGGGATTATCCACAGATACGCAGTATTTT. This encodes CATRAGLSTDTQYF. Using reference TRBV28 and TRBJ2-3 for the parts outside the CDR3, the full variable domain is DVKVTQSSRYLVKRTGEKVFLECVQDMDHENMFWYRQDPGLGLRLIYFSYDVKMKEKGDIPEGYSVSREKKERFSLILESASTNQTSMYLCATRAGLSTDTQYFGPGTRLTVL.

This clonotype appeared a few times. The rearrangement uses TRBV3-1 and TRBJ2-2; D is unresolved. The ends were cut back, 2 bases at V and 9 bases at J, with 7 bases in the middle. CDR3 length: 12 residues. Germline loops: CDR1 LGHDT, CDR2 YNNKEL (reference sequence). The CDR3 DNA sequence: TGTGCCAGCAGCCAAAGACCCAGGGAGCTGTTTTTT. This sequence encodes CASSQRPRELFF.

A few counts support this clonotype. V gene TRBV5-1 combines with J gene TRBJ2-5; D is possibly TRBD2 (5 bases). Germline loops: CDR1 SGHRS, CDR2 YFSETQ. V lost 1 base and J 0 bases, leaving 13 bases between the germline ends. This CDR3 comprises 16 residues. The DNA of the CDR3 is TGCGCCAGCAGCTTGAGAGGGCCCGCGTACCAAGAGACCCAGTACTTC. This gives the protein CASSLRGPAYQETQYF.

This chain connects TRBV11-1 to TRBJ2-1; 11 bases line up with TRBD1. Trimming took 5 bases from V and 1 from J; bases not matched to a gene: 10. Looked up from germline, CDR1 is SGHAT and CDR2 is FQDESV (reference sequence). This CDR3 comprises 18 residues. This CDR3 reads CASSLPDRGLGSYNEQFF. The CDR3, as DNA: TGTGCCAGCAGCCTACCGGACAGGGGGCTAGGGTCCTACAATGAGCAGTTCTTC. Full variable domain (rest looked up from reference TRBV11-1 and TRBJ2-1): EAEVAQSPRYKITEKSQAVAFWCDPISGHATLYWYRQILGQGPELLVQFQDESVVDDSQLPKDRFSAERLKGVDSTLKIQPAELGDSAMYLCASSLPDRGLGSYNEQFFGPGTRLTVL.

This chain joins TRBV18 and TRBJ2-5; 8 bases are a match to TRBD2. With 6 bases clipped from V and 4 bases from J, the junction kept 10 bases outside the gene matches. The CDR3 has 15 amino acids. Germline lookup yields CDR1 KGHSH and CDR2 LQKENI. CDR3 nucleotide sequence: TGTGCCAGCTCTTATGGATTAGCGGGGCCAGAGACCCAGTACTTC. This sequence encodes CASSYGLAGPETQYF.

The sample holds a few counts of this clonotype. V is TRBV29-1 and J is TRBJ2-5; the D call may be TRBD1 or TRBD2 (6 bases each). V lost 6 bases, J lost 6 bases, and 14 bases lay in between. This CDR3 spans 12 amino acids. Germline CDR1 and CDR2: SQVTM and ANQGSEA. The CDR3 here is CSVRTGRKTQYF. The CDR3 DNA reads TGCAGCGTCCGTACAGGGAGGAAGACCCAGTACTTC.

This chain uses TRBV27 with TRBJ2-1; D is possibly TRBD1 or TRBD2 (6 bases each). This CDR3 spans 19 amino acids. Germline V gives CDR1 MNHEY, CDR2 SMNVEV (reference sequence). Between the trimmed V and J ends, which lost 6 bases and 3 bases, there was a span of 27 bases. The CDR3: CASSGRGDTSPILYNEQFF. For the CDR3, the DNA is TGTGCCAGCAGCGGCCGCGGGGACACTAGCCCGATTCTCTACAATGAGCAGTTCTTC.

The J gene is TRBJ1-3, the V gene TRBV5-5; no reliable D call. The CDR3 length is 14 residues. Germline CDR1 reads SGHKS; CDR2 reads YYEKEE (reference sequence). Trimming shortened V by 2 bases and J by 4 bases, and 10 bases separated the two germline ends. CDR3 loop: CASSFAGYGNTIYF. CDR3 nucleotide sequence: TGTGCCAGCAGCTTTGCCGGGTACGGAAACACCATATATTTT. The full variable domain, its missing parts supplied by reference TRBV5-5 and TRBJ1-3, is DAGVTQSPTHLIKTRGQQVTLRCSPISGHKSVSWYQQVLGQGPQFIFQYYEKEERGRGNFPDRFSARQFPNYSSELNVNALLLGDSALYLCASSFAGYGNTIYFGEGSWLTVV.

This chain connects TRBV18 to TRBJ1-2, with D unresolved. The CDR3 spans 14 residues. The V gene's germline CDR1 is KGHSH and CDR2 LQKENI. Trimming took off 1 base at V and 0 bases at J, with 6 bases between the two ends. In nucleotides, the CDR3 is TGTGCCAGCTCACCACTCGATTCTAACTATGGCTACACCTTC. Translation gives CASSPLDSNYGYTF.

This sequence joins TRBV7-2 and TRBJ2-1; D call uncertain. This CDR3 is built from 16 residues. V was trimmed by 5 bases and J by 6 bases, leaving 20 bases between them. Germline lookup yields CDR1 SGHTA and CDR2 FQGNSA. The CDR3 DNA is TGTGCCAGCAGCCTCCGACGGAACCCCTCGGGCAATGAGCAGTTCTTC. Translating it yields CASSLRRNPSGNEQFF.

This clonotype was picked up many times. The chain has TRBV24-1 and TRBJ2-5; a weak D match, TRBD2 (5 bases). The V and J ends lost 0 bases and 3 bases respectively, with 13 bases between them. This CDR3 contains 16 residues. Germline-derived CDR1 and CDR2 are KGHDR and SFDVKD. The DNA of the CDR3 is TGTGCCACCAGTGATTTGCACCCGGACGGGGAAGAGACCCAGTACTTC. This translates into CATSDLHPDGEETQYF.

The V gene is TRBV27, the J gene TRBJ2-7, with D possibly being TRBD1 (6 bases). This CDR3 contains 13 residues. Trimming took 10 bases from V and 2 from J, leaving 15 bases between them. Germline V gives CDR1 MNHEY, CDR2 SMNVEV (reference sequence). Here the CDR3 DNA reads TGTGCCACCTCGGACAGTTTTACCTACGAGCAGTACTTC. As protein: CATSDSFTYEQYF.

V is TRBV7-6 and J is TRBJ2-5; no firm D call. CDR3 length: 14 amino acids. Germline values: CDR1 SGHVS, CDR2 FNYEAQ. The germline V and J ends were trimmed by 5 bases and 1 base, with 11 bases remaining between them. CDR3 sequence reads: CASSKPQRQETQYF. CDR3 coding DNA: TGTGCCAGCAGCAAGCCCCAGCGCCAAGAGACCCAGTACTTC.

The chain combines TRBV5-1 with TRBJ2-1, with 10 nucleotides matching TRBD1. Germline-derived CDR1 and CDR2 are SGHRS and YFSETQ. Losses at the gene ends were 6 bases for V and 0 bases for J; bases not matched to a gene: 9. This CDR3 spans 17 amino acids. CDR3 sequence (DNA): TGCGCCAGCACCTACGACAGGGGGCCGAGCTCCTACAATGAGCAGTTCTTC. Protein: CASTYDRGPSSYNEQFF. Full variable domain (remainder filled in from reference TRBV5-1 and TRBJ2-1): KAGVTQTPRYLIKTRGQQVTLSCSPISGHRSVSWYQQTPGQGLQFLFEYFSETQRNKGNFPGRFSGRQFSNSRSEMNVSTLELGDSALYLCASTYDRGPSSYNEQFFGPGTRLTVL.

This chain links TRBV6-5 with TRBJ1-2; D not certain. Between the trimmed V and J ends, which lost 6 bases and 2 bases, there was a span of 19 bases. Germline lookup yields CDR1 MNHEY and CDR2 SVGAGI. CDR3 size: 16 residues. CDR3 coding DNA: TGTGCCAGCAGGCCAGCCGTGCGCCTATCGAACTATGGCTACACCTTC. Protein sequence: CASRPAVRLSNYGYTF.

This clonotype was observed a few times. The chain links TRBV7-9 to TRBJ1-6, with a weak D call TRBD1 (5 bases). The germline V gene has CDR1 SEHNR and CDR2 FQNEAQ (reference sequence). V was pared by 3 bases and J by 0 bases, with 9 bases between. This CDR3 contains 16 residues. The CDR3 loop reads CASSLGLASYNSPLHF. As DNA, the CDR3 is TGTGCCAGCAGCTTGGGACTGGCCTCCTATAATTCACCCCTCCACTTT.

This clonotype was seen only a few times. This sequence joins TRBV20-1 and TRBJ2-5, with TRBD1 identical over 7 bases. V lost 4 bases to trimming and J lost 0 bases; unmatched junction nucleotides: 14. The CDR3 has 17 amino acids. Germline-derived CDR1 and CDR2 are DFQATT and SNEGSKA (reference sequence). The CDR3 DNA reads TGCAGTGCTACACCAACGCCCTTCCAGGGGGACCAAGAGACCCAGTACTTC. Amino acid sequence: CSATPTPFQGDQETQYF.

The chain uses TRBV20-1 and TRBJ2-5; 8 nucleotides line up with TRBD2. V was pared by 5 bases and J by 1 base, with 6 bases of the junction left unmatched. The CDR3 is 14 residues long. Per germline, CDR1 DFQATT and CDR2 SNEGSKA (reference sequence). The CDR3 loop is CSALAGPTQETQYF. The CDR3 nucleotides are TGCAGTGCTTTAGCGGGGCCGACCCAAGAGACCCAGTACTTC.

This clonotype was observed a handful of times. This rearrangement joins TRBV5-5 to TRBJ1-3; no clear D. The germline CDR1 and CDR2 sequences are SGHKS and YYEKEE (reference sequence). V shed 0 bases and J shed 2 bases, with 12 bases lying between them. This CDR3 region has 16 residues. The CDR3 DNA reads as TGTGCCAGCAGCTTGGTTACCGATGCGGCTGGAAACACCATATATTTT. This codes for CASSLVTDAAGNTIYF.